The 17 T cell receptor beta chains below were found in one sample sequenced in a study of blood T cell repertoires in COVID-19. Sequencing was performed with immunoSEQ multiplex PCR; in TCRdb, only in-frame clones are kept and a portion is missing. The profile shows about 300,000 clones, 86% of them singletons. The sample taken for sequencing was PBMCs or T cells enriched from blood (not recorded which). All receptors come from a woman aged 18-29 years who had recovered from COVID-19.

This clone was recorded a few times. The gene calls are TRBV5-5 and TRBJ2-2; TRBD1 aligns across 9 bases. With 1 base clipped from V and 7 bases from J, the junction kept 5 bases outside the gene matches. CDR1 is SGHKS, CDR2 YYEKEE, per germline (reference sequence). The CDR3 contains 15 residues. The CDR3 nucleotides are TGTGCCAGCAGCTTGAGAACAGGGGGCAGCGGGGAGCTGTTTTTT. Translated, it gives CASSLRTGGSGELFF.

Only one count was recorded for this clone. V usage is TRBV7-2 and J usage is TRBJ2-1; 7 nucleotides align to TRBD2. Per germline, CDR1 SGHTA and CDR2 FQGNSA. The CDR3 is made up of 13 amino acids. After removal of 0 bases from V and 8 bases from J, the junction contained 1 base not matched to a gene. The CDR3: CASSLAGRDEQFF. CDR3 nucleotides: TGTGCCAGCAGCTTAGCAGGGAGGGATGAGCAGTTCTTC.

The chain employs TRBV28 and TRBJ2-1, with D possibly being TRBD1 (6 bases). V shed 3 bases and J shed 6 bases, with 15 bases lying between them. The CDR3 extends over 15 amino acids. The germline V gene encodes CDR1 MDHEN and CDR2 SYDVKM. The DNA for the CDR3 is TGTGCCAGCAGTTTGGGGGACACAAATTCCAATGAGCAGTTCTTC. As protein: CASSLGDTNSNEQFF.

This clone was detected a few times. The DNA of the CDR3 is TGTGCCAGCAGCCCACCCTCACCCCGACTAGGGTTGCACGAGCAGTACTTC. Its translation is CASSPPSPRLGLHEQYF. V gene TRBV7-2 combines with J gene TRBJ2-7, with D perhaps TRBD2 (6 bases). Germline loops: CDR1 SGHTA, CDR2 FQGNSA. Trimming took off 5 bases at V and 5 bases at J, with 25 bases between the two ends. The CDR3 sequence is 17 residues long.

This clone has only one observation. The junction shows a germline mismatch at one end, possibly a read error. The chain employs TRBV7-2 and TRBJ1-3, with TRBD1 identical over 8 bases. There are 14 residues in the CDR3. CDR1 is SGHTA, CDR2 FQGNSA, per germline. The CDR3 coding sequence is TGTGCCAGCAGCCCCTACGGACAGGGAAGCACCATATATTTT. Translated: CASSPYGQGSTIYF.

The gene calls are TRBV9 and TRBJ1-1; a possible D gene is TRBD1 (6 bases). The V and J ends lost 3 bases and 5 bases respectively, with 11 bases between them. The CDR3 extends over 13 amino acids. Germline values: CDR1 SGDLS, CDR2 YYNGEE. The CDR3 spells CASSATGSTEAFF. In DNA form, the CDR3 reads TGTGCCAGCAGCGCCACAGGGAGTACTGAAGCTTTCTTT.

The genes are TRBV21-1 and TRBJ2-1; no DNA check was done on the table's D call, TRBD2. TRBV21-1 is a recognized pseudogene. The CDR3 sequence is 14 residues long. This CDR3 reads CASSRTGARNEQFF. CDR3 nucleotides: TGTGCCAGCAGCAGAACGGGAGCTCGCAATGAGCAGTTCTTC.

This clone has a handful of counts. DNA of the CDR3: TGTGCCAGCAGTATGTCGCGGGGGACCTACGAGCAGTACTTC. Amino acid sequence: CASSMSRGTYEQYF. The chain joins TRBV27 to TRBJ2-7, with TRBD2 identical over 7 bases. This CDR3 region has 14 residues. V trimming: 5 bases; J trimming: 2 bases; junction bases outside the gene matches: 6. Per germline, CDR1 MNHEY and CDR2 SMNVEV (reference sequence).

V is TRBV7-2 and J is TRBJ2-3, with 12 positions matching TRBD2. Germline CDR1 SGHTA, CDR2 FQGNSA. This CDR3 region has 16 residues. J lost 1 base, V lost 5 bases, and 4 bases had no gene match. CDR3 sequence: CASSLRTSGGTDTQYF. The CDR3 nucleotides are TGTGCCAGCAGCCTACGGACTAGCGGGGGCACAGATACGCAGTATTTT.

V usage is TRBV28 and J usage is TRBJ1-2; TRBD1 aligns across 11 bases. Germline CDR1 is MDHEN and CDR2 is SYDVKM. The CDR3 length is 16 residues. After removal of 7 bases from V and 3 bases from J, the junction contained 10 bases not matched to a gene. CDR3 sequence reads: CASIMDRGREHYGYTF. The CDR3 DNA follows: TGTGCCAGCATCATGGACAGGGGGCGCGAACACTATGGCTACACCTTC.

V and J are TRBV4-3 and TRBJ2-2, with D unclear. Germline loops: CDR1 LGHNA, CDR2 YSLEER. V shed 0 bases and J shed 3 bases, with 11 bases lying between them. The CDR3 length is 16 residues. CDR3: CASSQEPVVDTGELFF. The CDR3 region has the DNA TGCGCCAGCAGCCAAGAACCGGTCGTAGACACCGGGGAGCTGTTTTTT.

The J gene is TRBJ1-6, the V gene TRBV15, with D maybe TRBD1 (5 bases). V was pared by 3 bases and J by 4 bases, with 13 bases between. Per the germline V gene, CDR1 is LNHNV and CDR2 is YYDKDF (reference sequence). The CDR3 has 16 residues. The CDR3 DNA sequence: TGTGCCACCAGCAGGTGGACGACAGATTATAATTCACCCCTCCACTTT. Translating it yields CATSRWTTDYNSPLHF.

This sequence joins TRBV6-1 and TRBJ1-5, with 7 nucleotides matching TRBD1. The V gene's germline CDR1 is MNHNS and CDR2 SASEGT. The CDR3 extends over 15 amino acids. V was pared by 2 bases and J by 5 bases, with 6 bases of the junction left unmatched. The DNA for the CDR3 is TGTGCCAGCAGTGAACGTGGACAGGTTGATCAGCCCCAGCATTTT. Translating it yields CASSERGQVDQPQHF.

This rearrangement joins TRBV28 to TRBJ2-1; TRBD2 matches 8 bases. CDR1 is MDHEN and CDR2 is SYDVKM in the germline V gene. V shed 6 bases, J shed 6 bases, and the junction held 1 base outside the gene matches. The CDR3 runs to 12 residues. In nucleotides, the CDR3 is TGTGCCAGCAGGGGACTAGGCAATGAGCAGTTCTTC. Amino acids: CASRGLGNEQFF. Looking up the rest from reference TRBV28 and TRBJ2-1 gives the full variable domain: DVKVTQSSRYLVKRTGEKVFLECVQDMDHENMFWYRQDPGLGLRLIYFSYDVKMKEKGDIPEGYSVSREKKERFSLILESASTNQTSMYLCASRGLGNEQFFGPGTRLTVL.

The genes are TRBV29-1 and TRBJ2-2, with D uncertain. Germline values: CDR1 SQVTM, CDR2 ANQGSEA. The CDR3 contains 12 residues. The V gene lost 6 bases and the J gene lost 3 bases, with 8 bases spanning the gap. CDR3 sequence: CSVSYYTGELFF. DNA for the CDR3: TGCAGCGTCTCTTACTACACCGGGGAGCTGTTTTTT.

The chain carries TRBV11-2 and TRBJ1-6, with D unclear. The CDR3 is 18 residues long. CDR1 and CDR2 (germline): SGHAT, FQNNGV. Trimming removed 1 base from V and 5 bases from J, with 18 bases in between. CDR3 loop: CASSLAERWRKNNSPLHF. CDR3 bases: TGTGCCAGCAGCTTAGCCGAACGCTGGAGGAAAAATAATTCACCCCTCCACTTT.

This chain uses TRBV28 with TRBJ1-1, with D unclear. V shed 5 bases and J shed 0 bases, with 16 bases lying between them. CDR1 is MDHEN and CDR2 is SYDVKM in the germline V gene. The CDR3 length is 16 residues. The CDR3 spells CASSPAGFSMNTEAFF. In DNA form, the CDR3 reads TGTGCCAGCAGTCCAGCCGGGTTTTCGATGAACACTGAAGCTTTCTTT.